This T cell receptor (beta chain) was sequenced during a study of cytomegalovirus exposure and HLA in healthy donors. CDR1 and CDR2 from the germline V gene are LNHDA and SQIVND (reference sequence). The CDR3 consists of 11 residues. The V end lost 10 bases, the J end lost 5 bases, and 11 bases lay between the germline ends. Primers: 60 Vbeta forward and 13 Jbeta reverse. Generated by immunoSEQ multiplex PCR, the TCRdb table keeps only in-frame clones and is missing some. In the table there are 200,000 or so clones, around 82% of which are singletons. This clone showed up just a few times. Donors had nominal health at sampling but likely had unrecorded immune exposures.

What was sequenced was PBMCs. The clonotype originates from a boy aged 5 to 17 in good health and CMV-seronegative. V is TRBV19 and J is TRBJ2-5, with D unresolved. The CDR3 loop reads CATTAGETQYF. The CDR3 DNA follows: TGTGCCACCACGGCCGGGGAGACCCAGTACTTC.